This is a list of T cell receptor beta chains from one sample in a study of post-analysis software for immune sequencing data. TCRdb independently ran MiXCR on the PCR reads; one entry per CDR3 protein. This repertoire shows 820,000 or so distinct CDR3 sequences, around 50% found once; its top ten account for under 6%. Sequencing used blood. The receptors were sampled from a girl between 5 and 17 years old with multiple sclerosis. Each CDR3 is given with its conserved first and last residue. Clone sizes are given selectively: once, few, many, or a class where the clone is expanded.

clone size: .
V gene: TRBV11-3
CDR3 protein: CASSLNRALSYEQYF

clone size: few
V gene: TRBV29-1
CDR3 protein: CSVGAQGTDTQYF

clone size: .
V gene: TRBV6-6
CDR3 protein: CASSSTLSRAQAFF

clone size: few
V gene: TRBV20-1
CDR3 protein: CSARDFLRDLRTETQYF

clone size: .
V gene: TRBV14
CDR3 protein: CASSGKTDTQYF

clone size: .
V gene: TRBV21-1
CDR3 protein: CASSKGGGTSYEQYF

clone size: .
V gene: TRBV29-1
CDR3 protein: CSVEESGTGAFF

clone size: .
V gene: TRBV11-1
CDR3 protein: CASSLAPGTSGSYEQYF

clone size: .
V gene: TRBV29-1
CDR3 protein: CSVLAGGSTDTQYF

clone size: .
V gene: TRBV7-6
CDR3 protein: CASSPPCQLEYF

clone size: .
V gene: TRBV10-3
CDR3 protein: CAISDGRGVYNEQFF

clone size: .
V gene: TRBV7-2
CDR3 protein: CASSLRGVGAEQFF

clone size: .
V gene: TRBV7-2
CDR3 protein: CASLWGFNYGYTF

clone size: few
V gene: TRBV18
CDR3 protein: CASSTGTMLETQYF

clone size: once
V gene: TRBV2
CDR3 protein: CASSDQGIGYEQYF

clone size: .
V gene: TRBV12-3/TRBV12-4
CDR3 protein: CASSSPHISPRNGYTF

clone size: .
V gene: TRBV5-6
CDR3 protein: CASSPNRIVFDEQFF

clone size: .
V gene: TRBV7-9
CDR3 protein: CASSLGGNLGVLTF

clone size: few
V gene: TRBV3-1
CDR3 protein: CASSLGVTNQPQHF

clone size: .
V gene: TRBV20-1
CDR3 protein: CSAGALMDEQYF

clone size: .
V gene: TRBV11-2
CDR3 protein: CASIKTGTDNEQFF

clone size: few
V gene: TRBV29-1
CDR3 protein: CSVDGLQGSEGFF

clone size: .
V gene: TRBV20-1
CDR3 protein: CSARPGLSSYEQYF

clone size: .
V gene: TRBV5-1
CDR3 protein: CASSLDLSGTQETQYF

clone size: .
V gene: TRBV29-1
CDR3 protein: CSVHVSYNEQFF

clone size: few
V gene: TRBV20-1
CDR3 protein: CSAPRGVRDEQFF

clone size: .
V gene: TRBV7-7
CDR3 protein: CASSLGQGATNEQYF

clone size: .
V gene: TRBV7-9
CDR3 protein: CASSARQRPYEQYF

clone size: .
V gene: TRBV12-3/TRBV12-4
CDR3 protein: CASSLGLFYNEQFF